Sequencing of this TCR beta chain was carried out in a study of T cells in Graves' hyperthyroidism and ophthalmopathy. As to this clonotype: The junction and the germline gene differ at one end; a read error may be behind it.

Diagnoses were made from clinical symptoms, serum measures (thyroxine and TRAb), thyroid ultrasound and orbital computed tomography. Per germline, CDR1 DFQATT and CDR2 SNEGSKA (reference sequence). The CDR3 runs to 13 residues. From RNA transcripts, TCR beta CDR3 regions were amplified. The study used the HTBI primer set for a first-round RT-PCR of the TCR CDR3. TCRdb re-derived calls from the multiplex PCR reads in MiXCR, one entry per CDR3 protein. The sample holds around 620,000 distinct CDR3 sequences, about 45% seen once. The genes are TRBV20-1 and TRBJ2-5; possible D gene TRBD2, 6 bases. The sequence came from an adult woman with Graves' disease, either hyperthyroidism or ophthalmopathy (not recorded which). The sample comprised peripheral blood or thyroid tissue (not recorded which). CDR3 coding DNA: TGCAGTGCAAGAGTTGGTAGCGGAGAGACCCAGTACTTC. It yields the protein CSARVGSGETQYF.